The TCR beta chain under discussion was sequenced for a study of regulatory T cells in long-lasting Graves disease. Worth noting for this clonotype: Antigen specificity is unknown. A much larger clonotype is one base distant, so this may be a read error.

Library construction for TCR beta used iRepertoire HTBI primers and Arm-PCR of CDR3 regions. TCRdb re-called the multiplex PCR reads through MiXCR, storing one row per CDR3 protein. Of roughly 450,000 distinct CDR3 sequences listed, about 20% are singletons. Findings and caveats of the study: TCR diversity was lower in persistent than newly diagnosed Graves' disease.

Germline V gene sequence: CDR1 LGHDT, CDR2 YNNKEL (reference sequence). CDR3 length equals 13 residues. V was shortened by 3 bases and J by 3 bases, with 9 bases between the two germline ends. Indicated time point: persistent/refractory GD, antithyroid drugs over 5 years with positive TRAb. Following extraction of RNA from PBMCs, that RNA was used to make the TCR library. Under American Thyroid Association guidelines, Graves' disease was diagnosed. The starting material was peripheral blood mononuclear cells (PBMCs), obtained when the disease was refractory, from a patient treated with antithyroid drugs. This clonotype originated in a female donor with Graves disease. The chain recombines TRBV3-1 with TRBJ2-7, with TRBD1 as a possible D gene (6 bases). For the CDR3, the DNA is TGTGCCAGCAGCCAGGACAGATACTACGAGCAGTACTTC. It is translated as CASSQDRYYEQYF.